A single sample is the source of the 3 T cell receptor beta chains below, sequenced in a study of glioma-infiltrating T cells. Amplification of TCR alpha and beta CDR3 regions from RNA used iRepertoire nested multiplex PCR. TCRdb fed the multiplex PCR reads into MiXCR, producing one record per CDR3 protein. The sample carries around 130,000 distinct CDR3 sequences, under 30% recorded once. Sequenced: glioma tissue, nonneoplastic brain tissue, or PBMCs (not recorded which). These receptors were taken from a human donor with low-grade glioma or glioblastoma, undergoing nonglioma brain surgery, or in good health (not recorded which).

In this sample, this clonotype turned up once. This chain links TRBV10-1 with TRBJ2-2, with D possibly TRBD1 on 6 matching bases. CDR3 size: 15 residues. CDR1 and CDR2 from the germline V gene are WNHNN and SYGVQD (reference sequence). With 0 bases removed from V and 4 bases from J, the gap between germline ends came to 9 bases. The CDR3 region has the DNA TGCGCCAGCAGTGAGTCGGCAGGGGTCACCGGGGAGCTGTTTTTT. Protein product: CASSESAGVTGELFF.

Concerning this clonotype: The missing conserved phenylalanine or tryptophan at the end of this CDR3 makes a read error likely. The chain has TRBV24-1 and TRBJ1-2; D remains ambiguous. The CDR3 consists of 14 residues. V lost 9 bases and J lost 0, with 13 bases in between. Per the germline V gene, CDR1 is KGHDR and CDR2 is SFDVKD. The CDR3 DNA reads TGTGCCACCTCCGAGACCGAGACTAACTATGGCTACACCTCC. Its translation is CATSETETNYGYTS.

A word on this clonotype: This clone may be a read error of a much larger clone one base away. The V gene is TRBV7-2, the J gene TRBJ2-4; possible D gene TRBD1, 5 bases. From germline, CDR1 is SGHTA and CDR2 FQGNSA. This CDR3 contains 11 residues. The V and J ends lost 1 base and 10 bases respectively, with 5 bases between them. CDR3 protein: CTSSLGQIQYF. The CDR3 bases are TGTACCAGCAGCTTAGGACAGATTCAGTACTTC.